This is a list of T cell receptor beta chains from one sample in a study of cytomegalovirus exposure and HLA in healthy donors. The method was immunoSEQ multiplex PCR; TCRdb's version includes in-frame clones alone and lacks a portion of them. The sample has 90,000 to 140,000 clones, more than 60% seen once. The specimen was PBMCs. These receptors were taken from a male donor in good health and CMV-seronegative. Each CDR3 is given with its conserved first and last residue. D genes are given only for firm matches. The listing skips clone size in some rows; elsewhere it reads once, few, many or a size class.

v_gene	d_gene	len	abundance	j_gene	CDR3nt	CDR3aa
TRBV7-9	TRBD1	15	.	TRBJ1-1	TGTGCCAGCAGCCTTTATCGGGACAGGAACACTGAAGCTTTCTTT	CASSLYRDRNTEAFF
TRBV4-2	.	16	few	TRBJ1-5	TGTGCCAGCAGCCAAGAGGGGAGAAATAGCAATCAGCCCCAGCATTTT	CASSQEGRNSNQPQHF
TRBV14	TRBD1	18	once	TRBJ1-6	TGTGCCAGCAGCCAATTCGGGACGGGGACAGCGATAGGTTCACCCCTCCACTTT	CASSQFGTGTAIGSPLHF
TRBV7-9	.	15	many	TRBJ2-2	TGTGCCAGCAGCCGTGGGCAGTCGAACACCGGGGAGCTGTTTTTT	CASSRGQSNTGELFF
TRBV18	.	13	few	TRBJ1-2	TGTGCCAGCTCACCAGAGTCCAACTATGGCTACACCTTC	CASSPESNYGYTF
TRBV7-3	.	13	.	TRBJ2-7	TGTGCCAGCAGCTTACGCGGTCATTACGAGCAGTACTTC	CASSLRGHYEQYF
TRBV14	.	13	.	TRBJ1-1	TGTGCCAGCAGTCAAACAGCGAACACTGAAGCTTTCTTT	CASSQTANTEAFF
TRBV19	TRBD1	20	.	TRBJ2-6	TGTGCCAGTAGTCTAAGGGGCGGGGGACAGGGAGTAAGAGGGGCCAACGTCCTGACTTTC	CASSLRGGGQGVRGANVLTF
TRBV5-6	.	14	.	TRBJ2-7	TGTGCCAGCAGACCCGTAAGAGGGAGTACCGAGCAGTACTTC	CASRPVRGSTEQYF
TRBV2	.	13	.	TRBJ2-7	TGTGCCAGCACCCCGACCCCTATCAGCGAGCAGTACTTC	CASTPTPISEQYF
TRBV7-8	TRBD1	13	.	TRBJ1-1	TGTGCCAGCAGCTTAAGACAGGGCGGTGAAGCTTTCTTT	CASSLRQGGEAFF
TRBV7-6	.	18	.	TRBJ2-1	TGTGCCAGCAGCTTAGGGTACAAGAATCAGGGAAGGGGCAATGAGCAGTTCTTC	CASSLGYKNQGRGNEQFF
TRBV11-3	TRBD2	16	.	TRBJ2-7	TGTGCCAGCACCCACCCCAGGGGCGGGAGGGTACCGCAACAGTACTTC	CASTHPRGGRVPQQYF
TRBV30	TRBD2	15	.	TRBJ2-1	TGTGCCTGGGAAGCGGGAGGGCCGTATTTCAATGAGCAGTTCTTC	CAWEAGGPYFNEQFF
TRBV10-1	TRBD1	17	.	TRBJ1-5	TGCGCCAGCCGCGACATAGACAGGGAAGGGAGCAATCAGCCCCAGCATTTT	CASRDIDREGSNQPQHF
TRBV7-2	TRBD1	14	few	TRBJ1-1	TGTGCCAGCAGCTTAGGCGACAGGGCGGCTGAAGCTTTCTTT	CASSLGDRAAEAFF
TRBV19	.	13	.	TRBJ1-1	TGTGCCAGTAGTCCAGGGATGAACACTGAAGCTTTCTTT	CASSPGMNTEAFF
TRBV28	TRBD2	17	.	TRBJ2-2	TGTGCCAGCAGTGGCCCCCGGACTAGCGGGAGTAAGGGGGAGCTGTTTTTT	CASSGPRTSGSKGELFF
TRBV5-4	TRBD2	16	.	TRBJ2-2	TGTGCCAGCAGCGGTGCAGGCGGGGGGAACACCGGGGAGCTGTTTTTT	CASSGAGGGNTGELFF
TRBV5-1	TRBD1	13	.	TRBJ1-2	TGCGCCAGCAGCGAAACAGGGGCTGGTGGCTACACCTTC	CASSETGAGGYTF
TRBV7-9	.	16	.	TRBJ2-3	TGTGCCAGCAGCCAACTCGGTGGCGGAGACACAGATACGCAGTATTTT	CASSQLGGGDTDTQYF
TRBV9	TRBD2	14	.	TRBJ2-7	TGTGCCAGCAGCTATAGCGGGAGTTTAGGGGAGCAGTACTTC	CASSYSGSLGEQYF
TRBV7-6	TRBD2	20	.	TRBJ2-2	TGTGCCAGCAGCTTATACCCCATGGACGAGGCCGGGAGGAGCACCGGGGAGCTGTTTTTT	CASSLYPMDEAGRSTGELFF
TRBV11-2	.	16	.	TRBJ2-1	TGTGCCAGCAGCTTCCCACGAGCGAGGGGGAAGAATGAGCAGTTCTTC	CASSFPRARGKNEQFF
TRBV5-1	.	16	.	TRBJ2-2	TGCGCCAGCAGCAAATTCTCTCAGGGGTACACCGGGGAGCTGTTTTTT	CASSKFSQGYTGELFF
TRBV6-1	TRBD1	14	.	TRBJ1-1	TGTGCCAGCAGACAGGGGGAGGTGAACACTGAAGCTTTCTTT	CASRQGEVNTEAFF
TRBV2	TRBD1	12	.	TRBJ1-2	TGTGCCAGCAGGCCCGACAGGGATGGCTACACCTTC	CASRPDRDGYTF
TRBV6-4	TRBD2	13	medium-sized	TRBJ2-3	TGTGCCAGCAGCCCGGGGGGATCGGATACGCAGTATTTT	CASSPGGSDTQYF
TRBV7-9	.	14	.	TRBJ2-2	TGTTCCAGCAGCTTGGACTTGACCGCCGGGGAGCTGTTTTTT	CSSSLDLTAGELFF
TRBV11-3	.	14	.	TRBJ2-7	TGTGCCAGCAGCTCCTCCCTGACAGGCTACGAGCAGTACTTC	CASSSSLTGYEQYF
TRBV27	TRBD2	17	.	TRBJ2-1	TGTGCCAGCAGTTTTTGGCCGGCTAGCGGGAGACGGAATGAGCAGTTCTTC	CASSFWPASGRRNEQFF
TRBV4-2	TRBD1	17	.	TRBJ1-4	TGTGCCAGTGACGGGACAGGGGGCCCTAGGGCCCGAGAAAAACTGTTTTTT	CASDGTGGPRAREKLFF
TRBV4-3	.	19	few	TRBJ2-6	TGCGCCAGCAGCCAATCATGGAAGGGACTCGTACCTGGGGCCAACGTCCTGACTTTC	CASSQSWKGLVPGANVLTF
TRBV19	.	13	few	TRBJ2-1	TGTGCCAGTAGTATCACATGGCTCAATGAGCAGTTCTTC	CASSITWLNEQFF
TRBV7-8	.	14	.	TRBJ2-1	TGTGCCAGCAGCTCACTCGGGGACTACAATGAGCAGTTCTTC	CASSSLGDYNEQFF
TRBV7-9	.	15	.	TRBJ1-5	TGTGCCAGCAGCCAAAACAGGGTAGGGAATCAGCCCCAGCATTTT	CASSQNRVGNQPQHF
TRBV4-1	.	17	.	TRBJ2-2	TGCGCCAGCAGCCAAGTGCTTGGTAGAACGAACACCGGGGAGCTGTTTTTT	CASSQVLGRTNTGELFF
TRBV5-1	.	15	.	TRBJ2-3	TGCGCCAGCAGCTTGATGTCGGGATCAGAAGATACGCAGTATTTT	CASSLMSGSEDTQYF
TRBV5-1	TRBD2	18	once	TRBJ2-3	TGCGCCAGCAGCTTGGCCCCGGGACTAGCGGGAGACACAGATACGCAGTATTTT	CASSLAPGLAGDTDTQYF
TRBV18	.	14	.	TRBJ1-1	TGTGCCAGCTCACCAGGAGGGATGAACACTGAAGCTTTCTTT	CASSPGGMNTEAFF
TRBV30	TRBD2	16	.	TRBJ2-3	TGTGCCTGGAGTTTTGGGCTAGCGGGCAGCACAGATACGCAGTATTTT	CAWSFGLAGSTDTQYF
TRBV2	.	16	.	TRBJ1-3	TGTGCCAGCAGTGAACAGGGAGGTATCTCTGGAAACACCATATATTTT	CASSEQGGISGNTIYF
TRBV6-1	.	13	.	TRBJ1-1	TGTGCCAGCAGTGACAGGGAGGACACTGAAGCTTTCTTT	CASSDREDTEAFF
TRBV19	TRBD1	17	.	TRBJ2-7	TGTGCCAGTAGTATCGACCGCGGACAGGGTTGGGGTAGCGAGCAGTACTTC	CASSIDRGQGWGSEQYF
TRBV7-2	.	15	.	TRBJ1-5	TGTGCCAGCAGCTTAGGCGGCGGTAGCAATCAGCCCCAGCATTTT	CASSLGGGSNQPQHF
TRBV4-1	TRBD1	17	.	TRBJ2-1	TGCGCCAGCAGCCAAGAAACCCCCGGACAGGGTTACAATGAGCAGTTCTTC	CASSQETPGQGYNEQFF
TRBV13	.	15	few	TRBJ2-6	TGTGCCAGCAGCGACAGGCTCTCTGGGGCCAACGTCCTGACTTTC	CASSDRLSGANVLTF
TRBV4-1	.	16	few	TRBJ1-5	TGCGCCAGCAGCCAGGCGACCAGGGAGGCGGGTCAGCCCCAGCATTTT	CASSQATREAGQPQHF
TRBV27	TRBD1	16	.	TRBJ2-3	TGTGCCAGCAGTATCTCAGGGGGCTCTAGCACAGATACGCAGTATTTT	CASSISGGSSTDTQYF